A selection of T cell receptor beta chains follows, all from one sample in a study of blood T cell repertoires in COVID-19. Data came from immunoSEQ multiplex PCR; TCRdb stores just in-frame clones and leaves some out. The top ten clones hold 4% of a sample with about 330,000 clones, around nine tenths of them seen once. Sequenced material: peripheral blood. These receptors were taken from a woman between 50 and 59 years old with active or convalescent COVID-19. Each CDR3 is given with its conserved first and last residue. D genes are given only for firm matches. Size is omitted from some rows. Given values are once, few, many or a class for expanded clones.

CDR3 length	clone size	V gene	J gene	D gene	CDR3 DNA	CDR3 protein
16	NA	TRBV4-3	TRBJ2-1	TRBD2	TGCGCCAGCAGCCAAGATGCGCTAGCGGGAGGGGTTGAGCAGTTCTTC	CASSQDALAGGVEQFF
16	NA	TRBV6-4	TRBJ2-3	TRBD2	TGTGCCAGCAGTGACAGAGGTCTAGCGGACACAGATACGCAGTATTTT	CASSDRGLADTDTQYF
18	NA	TRBV5-1	TRBJ2-5	TRBD2	TGCGCCAGCAGCTCCGCTATCTCTAGCGGGAGGGGAAAAGAGACCCAGTACTTC	CASSSAISSGRGKETQYF
13	NA	TRBV10-3	TRBJ1-1	NA	TGTGCCATCACTGCCCAGCCGCGGACTGAAGCTTTCTTT	CAITAQPRTEAFF
14	NA	TRBV7-2	TRBJ1-4	TRBD1	TGTGCCAGCAGCCCGGGACAGGGGTTTGAAAAACTGTTTTTT	CASSPGQGFEKLFF
15	NA	TRBV6-1	TRBJ2-7	NA	TGTGCCAGCAGTGAAGATAGGACAGCAACCTACGAGCAGTACTTC	CASSEDRTATYEQYF
14	NA	TRBV7-8	TRBJ2-2	TRBD2	TGTGCCAGCAGCAATACTAGCGGCACCGGGGAGCTGTTTTTT	CASSNTSGTGELFF
15	once	TRBV10-1	TRBJ2-5	TRBD1	TGCGCCAGCCCGGGACAGTTTTCGTACCAAGAGACCCAGTACTTC	CASPGQFSYQETQYF
14	NA	TRBV19	TRBJ2-6	NA	TGTGCCAGTACTGTGAGCTCTGGGGCCAACGTCCTGACTTTC	CASTVSSGANVLTF
14	NA	TRBV18	TRBJ2-7	NA	TGTGCCAGCTCACCAGGGAGTGTCCCCTACGAGCAGTACTTC	CASSPGSVPYEQYF
14	NA	TRBV6-5	TRBJ2-1	TRBD2	TGTGCCGGACCCGAGCGGGAGGGATACAATGAGCAGTTCTTC	CAGPEREGYNEQFF
16	few	TRBV5-6	TRBJ1-5	NA	TGTGCCAGCAGCTCACTAAACAGGGATTCAAATCAGCCCCAGCATTTT	CASSSLNRDSNQPQHF
14	NA	TRBV6-5	TRBJ2-7	NA	TGTGCCAGCACCTTGTTTCAGGGGAGCGACGAGCAGTACTTC	CASTLFQGSDEQYF
15	NA	TRBV7-2	TRBJ1-6	NA	TGTGCCAGCAGCTCTGGACACGTGGGGAATTCACCCCTCCACTTT	CASSSGHVGNSPLHF
12	NA	TRBV29-1	TRBJ1-1	TRBD1	TGCAGCGTTGTCGGGCAGGGGGCTGAAGCTTTCTTT	CSVVGQGAEAFF
16	few	TRBV28	TRBJ2-3	NA	TGTGCCAGCAGTGCCCCGGCAGGGGCAGGCACAGATACGCAGTATTTT	CASSAPAGAGTDTQYF
17	NA	TRBV15	TRBJ2-5	NA	TGTGCCACCAGCAGAGATCGAAGAGGAGGGACCAAAGAGACCCAGTACTTC	CATSRDRRGGTKETQYF
17	NA	TRBV2	TRBJ2-6	TRBD1	TGTGCCAGCAGGGGAGACAGGGGGCAGGCTGGGGCCAACGTCCTGACTTTC	CASRGDRGQAGANVLTF
14	NA	TRBV2	TRBJ2-3	TRBD2	TGTGCCAGCTGTCTAGCGGGAGTGCCAGATACGCAGTATTTT	CASCLAGVPDTQYF
12	NA	TRBV2	TRBJ1-6	NA	TGTGCCAGCAGTGATGGACAGAACCTCCTTCACTTT	CASSDGQNLLHF
14	NA	TRBV7-3	TRBJ2-7	NA	TGTGCCAGCAGCTTAAATCTCGCAGGGGCCGAGCAGTACTTC	CASSLNLAGAEQYF
15	NA	TRBV6-5	TRBJ2-7	NA	TGTGCCAGCAGTCCCGATAGGGGGACGTCTTACGAGCAGTACTTC	CASSPDRGTSYEQYF
17	NA	TRBV4-1	TRBJ1-1	NA	TGCGCCAGCAGCCAACCGGGCGTTAAGACAGCGAACACTGAAGCTTTCTTT	CASSQPGVKTANTEAFF
13	NA	TRBV28	TRBJ1-1	NA	TGTGCCAGCAGTCCGATGAGGAACACTGAAGCTTTCTTT	CASSPMRNTEAFF
14	once	TRBV29-1	TRBJ1-2	NA	TGCAGCGTCGATTGGAGGGAAACTAACTATGGCTACACCTTC	CSVDWRETNYGYTF
15	NA	TRBV5-5	TRBJ1-5	NA	TGTGCCAGCAGCTTGCAGGGGAGTAGCAATCAGCCCCAGCATTTT	CASSLQGSSNQPQHF
12	NA	TRBV11-2	TRBJ2-7	NA	TGTGCCAGCAGCCCGACAGAATACGAGCAGTACTTC	CASSPTEYEQYF
15	NA	TRBV28	TRBJ2-1	TRBD2	TGTGCCAGCAGTTTATGGGAAAGCGGGAGGACAGGTCTGTTCTTC	CASSLWESGRTGLFF